The 5 T cell receptor beta chains below come from one sample, sequenced in a study of beta chain features in type 1 diabetes. Sequenced material consisted of expressed TCRB transcripts (all of the isolated RNA was reverse transcribed). Clones were read by immunoSEQ multiplex PCR, and TCRdb kept only the in-frame ones, dropping some. Among 310,000 or so clones listed, 8% were seen once. Sequenced input: central memory CD4+ T cells from blood. These receptor sequences come from a woman in her late teens or twenties in good health.

This clone showed up just a few times. The V gene is TRBV28, the J gene TRBJ2-7; no firm D call. Trimming cost V 3 bases and J 3 bases, with 15 bases left between them. CDR3 length: 15 amino acids. Germline V gene sequence: CDR1 MDHEN, CDR2 SYDVKM. The CDR3 here is CASSFAGAEYYEQYF. Here the CDR3 DNA reads TGTGCCAGCAGTTTTGCAGGCGCCGAATACTACGAGCAGTACTTC.

V gene TRBV4-2 combines with J gene TRBJ2-1, with D possibly TRBD1 on 5 matching bases. This CDR3 contains 15 residues. CDR1 is LGHNA and CDR2 is YNFKEQ in the germline V gene. V was trimmed by 1 base and J by 6 bases, leaving 13 bases between them. CDR3 DNA: TGTGCCAGCAGCCAAGTCTTGGCAGGGTTCAATGAGCAGTTCTTC. Encoded protein: CASSQVLAGFNEQFF.

In nucleotides, the CDR3 is TGTGCCAGCAGCTCTTACGGGACTTACAACACCGGGGAGCTGTTTTTT. Protein: CASSSYGTYNTGELFF. The V call is TRBV7-2, the J call TRBJ2-2; a possible D gene is TRBD2 (6 bases). The CDR3 is 16 residues long. Germline V gene data show CDR1 as SGHTA and CDR2 as FQGNSA. V gave up 4 bases and J gave up 2 bases, with 14 bases separating them.

This clone occurred many times. The CDR3: CASSELGSGSYNEQFF. The DNA of the CDR3 is TGTGCCAGCAGTGAATTGGGTAGCGGGAGCTACAATGAGCAGTTCTTC. The chain links TRBV2 to TRBJ2-1; 9 nucleotides line up with TRBD2. There are 16 residues in the CDR3. Looked up from germline, CDR1 is SNHLY and CDR2 is FYNNEI. V trimming: 2 bases; J trimming: 3 bases; junction bases outside the gene matches: 5.

This clone was recorded a few times. The chain has TRBV7-2 and TRBJ1-2, with a weak D call TRBD1 (5 bases). V lost 5 bases, J lost 3 bases, and 13 bases lay in between. This CDR3 is 14 amino acids long. Germline V CDR1 and CDR2: SGHTA, FQGNSA. CDR3 coding DNA: TGTGCCAGCAGCGCCCGACAGAACGACTATGGCTACACCTTC. It codes for CASSARQNDYGYTF.